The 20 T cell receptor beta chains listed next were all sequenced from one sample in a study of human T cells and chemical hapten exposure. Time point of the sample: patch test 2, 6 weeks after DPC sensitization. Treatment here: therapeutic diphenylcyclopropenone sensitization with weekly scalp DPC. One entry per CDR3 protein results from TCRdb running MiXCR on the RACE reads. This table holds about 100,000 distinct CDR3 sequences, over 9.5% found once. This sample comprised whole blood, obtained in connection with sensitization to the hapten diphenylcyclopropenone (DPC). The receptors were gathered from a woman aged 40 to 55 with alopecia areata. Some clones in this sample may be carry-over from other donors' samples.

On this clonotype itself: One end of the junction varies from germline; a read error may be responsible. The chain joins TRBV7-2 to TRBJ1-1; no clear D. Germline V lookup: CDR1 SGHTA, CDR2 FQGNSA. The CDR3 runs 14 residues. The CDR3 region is CVSSRPGSWTEAFF. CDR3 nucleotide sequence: TGTGTCAGCAGCAGACCTGGGAGTTGGACTGAAGCTTTCTTT.

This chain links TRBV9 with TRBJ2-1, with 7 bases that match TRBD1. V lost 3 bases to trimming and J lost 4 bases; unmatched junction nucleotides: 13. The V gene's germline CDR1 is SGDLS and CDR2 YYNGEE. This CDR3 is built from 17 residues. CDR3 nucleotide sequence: TGTGCCAGCAGCGCTACAACGGGGACAGCGATTTACAATGAGCAGTTCTTC. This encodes CASSATTGTAIYNEQFF. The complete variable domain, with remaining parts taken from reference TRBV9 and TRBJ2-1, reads DSGVTQTPKHLITATGQRVTLRCSPRSGDLSVYWYQQSLDQGLQFLIQYYNGEERAKGNILERFSAQQFPDLHSELNLSSLELGDSALYFCASSATTGTAIYNEQFFGPGTRLTVL.

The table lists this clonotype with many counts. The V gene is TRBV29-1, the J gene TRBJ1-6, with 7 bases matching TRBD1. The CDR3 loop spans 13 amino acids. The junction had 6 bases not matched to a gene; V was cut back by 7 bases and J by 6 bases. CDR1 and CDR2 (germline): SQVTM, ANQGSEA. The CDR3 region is CSAQTGTNSPLHF. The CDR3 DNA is TGCAGCGCCCAGACAGGGACTAATTCACCCCTCCACTTT.

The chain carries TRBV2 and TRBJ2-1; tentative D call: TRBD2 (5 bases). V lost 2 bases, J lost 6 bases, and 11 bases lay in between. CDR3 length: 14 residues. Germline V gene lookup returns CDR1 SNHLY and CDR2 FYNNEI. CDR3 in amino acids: CASSELAKGNEQFF. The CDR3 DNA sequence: TGTGCCAGCAGTGAACTAGCAAAGGGCAATGAGCAGTTCTTC.

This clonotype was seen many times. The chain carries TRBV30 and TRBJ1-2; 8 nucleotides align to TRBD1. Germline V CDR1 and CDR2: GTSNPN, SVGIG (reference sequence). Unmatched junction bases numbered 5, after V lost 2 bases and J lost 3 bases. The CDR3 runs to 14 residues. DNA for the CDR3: TGTGCCTGGAGTCGAACAGGGGGGGACTATGGCTACACCTTC. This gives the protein CAWSRTGGDYGYTF. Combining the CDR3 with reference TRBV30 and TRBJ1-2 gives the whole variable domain SQTIHQWPATLVQPVGSPLSLECTVEGTSNPNLYWYRQAAGRGLQLLFYSVGIGQISSEVPQNLSASRPQDRQFILSSKKLLLSDSGFYLCAWSRTGGDYGYTFGSGTRLTVV.

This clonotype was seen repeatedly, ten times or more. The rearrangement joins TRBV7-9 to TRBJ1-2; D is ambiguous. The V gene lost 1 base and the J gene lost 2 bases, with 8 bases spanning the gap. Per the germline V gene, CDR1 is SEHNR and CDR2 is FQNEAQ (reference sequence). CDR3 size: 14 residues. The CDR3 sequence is CASSLEWSNYGYTF. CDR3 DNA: TGTGCCAGCAGCTTAGAATGGTCCAACTATGGCTACACCTTC.

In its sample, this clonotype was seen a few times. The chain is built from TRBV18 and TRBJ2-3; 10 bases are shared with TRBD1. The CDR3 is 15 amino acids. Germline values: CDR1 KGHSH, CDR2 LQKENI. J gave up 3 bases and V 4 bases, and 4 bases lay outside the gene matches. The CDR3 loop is CASSLDRGITDTQYF. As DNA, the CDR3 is TGTGCCAGCTCACTGGACAGGGGGATAACAGATACGCAGTATTTT.

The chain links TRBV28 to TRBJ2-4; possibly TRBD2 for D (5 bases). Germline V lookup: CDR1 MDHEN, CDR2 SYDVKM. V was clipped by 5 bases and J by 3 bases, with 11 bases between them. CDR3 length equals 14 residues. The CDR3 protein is CASSTPGSKNIQYF. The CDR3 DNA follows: TGTGCCAGCAGTACCCCGGGGAGCAAAAACATTCAGTACTTC.

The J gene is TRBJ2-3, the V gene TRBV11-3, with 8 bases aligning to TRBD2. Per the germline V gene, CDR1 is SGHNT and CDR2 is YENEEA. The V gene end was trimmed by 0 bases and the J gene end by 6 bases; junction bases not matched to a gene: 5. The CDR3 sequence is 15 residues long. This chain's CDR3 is CASSLEAGVTDTQYF. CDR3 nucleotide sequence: TGTGCCAGCAGCTTAGAAGCGGGAGTAACGGATACGCAGTATTTT.

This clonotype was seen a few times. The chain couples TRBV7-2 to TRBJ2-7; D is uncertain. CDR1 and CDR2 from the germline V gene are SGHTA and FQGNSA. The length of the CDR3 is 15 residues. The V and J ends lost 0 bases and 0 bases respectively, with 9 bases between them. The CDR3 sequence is CASSLAHPASYEQYF. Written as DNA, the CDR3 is TGTGCCAGCAGCTTAGCCCACCCAGCCTCCTACGAGCAGTACTTC.

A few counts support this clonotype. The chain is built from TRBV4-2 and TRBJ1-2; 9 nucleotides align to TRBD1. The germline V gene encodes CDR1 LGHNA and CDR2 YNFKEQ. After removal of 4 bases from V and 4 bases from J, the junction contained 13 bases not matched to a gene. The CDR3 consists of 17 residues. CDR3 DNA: TGTGCCAGCAGCCGGGGTTCGGGACAGGGATTGGGCTATGGCTACACCTTC. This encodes CASSRGSGQGLGYGYTF.

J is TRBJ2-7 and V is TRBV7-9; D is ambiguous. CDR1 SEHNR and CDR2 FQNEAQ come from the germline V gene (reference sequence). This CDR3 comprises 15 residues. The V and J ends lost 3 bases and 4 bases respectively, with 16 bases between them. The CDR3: CASSLIRTEKYEQYF. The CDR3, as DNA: TGTGCCAGCAGCTTGATTAGGACGGAAAAGTACGAGCAGTACTTC. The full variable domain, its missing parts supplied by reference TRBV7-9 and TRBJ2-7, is DTGVSQNPRHKITKRGQNVTFRCDPISEHNRLYWYRQTLGQGPEFLTYFQNEAQLEKSRLLSDRFSAERPKGSFSTLEIQRTEQGDSAMYLCASSLIRTEKYEQYFGPGTRLTVT.

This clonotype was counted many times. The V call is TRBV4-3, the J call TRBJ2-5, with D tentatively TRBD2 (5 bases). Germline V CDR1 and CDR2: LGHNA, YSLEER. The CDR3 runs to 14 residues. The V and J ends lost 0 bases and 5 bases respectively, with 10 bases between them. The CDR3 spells CASSQDAGLETQYF. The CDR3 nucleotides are TGCGCCAGCAGCCAAGACGCGGGTTTGGAGACCCAGTACTTC.

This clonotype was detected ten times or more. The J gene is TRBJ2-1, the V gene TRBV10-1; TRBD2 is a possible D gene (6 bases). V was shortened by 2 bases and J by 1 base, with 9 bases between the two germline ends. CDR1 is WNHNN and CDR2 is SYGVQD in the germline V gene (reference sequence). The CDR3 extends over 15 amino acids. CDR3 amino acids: CASSEVSGSYNEQFF. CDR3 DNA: TGCGCCAGCAGTGAGGTTAGCGGTTCCTACAATGAGCAGTTCTTC.

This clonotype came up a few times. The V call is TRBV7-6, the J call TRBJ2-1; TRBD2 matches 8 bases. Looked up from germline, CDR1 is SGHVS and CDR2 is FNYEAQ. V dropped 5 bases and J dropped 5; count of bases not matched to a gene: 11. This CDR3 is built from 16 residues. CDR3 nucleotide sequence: TGTGCCAGCAGCCCCGCCGGGGTAGCGGGGAACAATGAGCAGTTCTTC. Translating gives CASSPAGVAGNNEQFF.

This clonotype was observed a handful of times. In nucleotides, the CDR3 is TGTGCCAGCAGTTTGAGGACCCGCACAGATACGCAGTATTTT. This encodes CASSLRTRTDTQYF. This chain links TRBV6-2 or TRBV6-3 with TRBJ2-3; D is ambiguous. V shed 4 bases and J shed 1 base, with 9 bases lying between them. Germline CDR1 MNHEY, CDR2 SVGEGT. The CDR3 has 14 residues.

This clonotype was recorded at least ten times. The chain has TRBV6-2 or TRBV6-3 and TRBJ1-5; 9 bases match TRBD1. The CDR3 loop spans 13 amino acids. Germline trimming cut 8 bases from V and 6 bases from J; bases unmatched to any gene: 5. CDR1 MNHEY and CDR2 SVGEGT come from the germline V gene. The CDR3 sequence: CASGQGFRQPQHF. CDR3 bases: TGTGCCAGCGGACAGGGGTTTCGTCAGCCCCAGCATTTT.

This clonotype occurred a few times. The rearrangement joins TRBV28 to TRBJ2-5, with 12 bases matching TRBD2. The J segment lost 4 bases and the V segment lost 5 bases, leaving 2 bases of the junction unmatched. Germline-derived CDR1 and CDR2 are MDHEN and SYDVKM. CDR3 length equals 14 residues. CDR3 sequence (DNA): TGTGCCAGCAGTGCGACTAGCGGGAGAGAGACCCAGTACTTC. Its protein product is CASSATSGRETQYF.

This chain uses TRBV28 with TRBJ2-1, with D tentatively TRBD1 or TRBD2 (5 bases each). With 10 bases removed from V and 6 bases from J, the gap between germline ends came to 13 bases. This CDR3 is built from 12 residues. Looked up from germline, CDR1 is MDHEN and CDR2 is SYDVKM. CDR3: CATGHRGNEQFF. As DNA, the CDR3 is TGTGCCACCGGACATCGGGGCAATGAGCAGTTCTTC.

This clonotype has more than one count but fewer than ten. The CDR3 sequence: CSVGGTGAGANVLTF. DNA of the CDR3: TGCAGCGTTGGCGGGACAGGGGCTGGGGCCAACGTCCTGACTTTC. The chain couples TRBV29-1 to TRBJ2-6, with TRBD1 identical over 10 bases. Losses at the gene ends were 4 bases for V and 2 bases for J; bases not matched to a gene: 2. The CDR3 is 15 amino acids. Per germline, CDR1 SQVTM and CDR2 ANQGSEA.